The T cell receptor (beta chain) under discussion was sequenced for a study of blood T cell repertoires in COVID-19. About the research overall: Sites in the United States, Italy and Spain provided acute and convalescent COVID-19 samples.

The study drew participants aged about 18 to 95 years from roughly 25 US areas. Membership in each cohort depended on participant-reported clinical history. Authors' analysis steps: Estimated nucleated cell counts came from reference gene primer amplification. The repertoire was sequenced with immunoSEQ multiplex PCR; TCRdb's copy has only in-frame clones and lacks some. For V, J and clone size, that table is used; D and trimming come from the DNA. The sample consists of some 200,000 clones, 70% to 85% of them appearing once. This clonotype was obtained from a woman aged 55 to 70 with acute COVID-19. Sequences were obtained from PBMCs or T cells enriched from blood (not recorded which).

The CDR3 nucleotides are TGTGCCAGCAGCCACGGACAGTACCAAGAGACCCAGTACTTC. Translated: CASSHGQYQETQYF. The chain couples TRBV3-1 (or the pseudogene TRBV3-2) to TRBJ2-5, with D possibly TRBD1 on 6 matching bases. The CDR3 covers 14 residues. With 3 bases removed from V and 0 bases from J, the gap between germline ends came to 8 bases. Germline V gene lookup returns CDR1 LGHDT and CDR2 YNNKEL (reference sequence).